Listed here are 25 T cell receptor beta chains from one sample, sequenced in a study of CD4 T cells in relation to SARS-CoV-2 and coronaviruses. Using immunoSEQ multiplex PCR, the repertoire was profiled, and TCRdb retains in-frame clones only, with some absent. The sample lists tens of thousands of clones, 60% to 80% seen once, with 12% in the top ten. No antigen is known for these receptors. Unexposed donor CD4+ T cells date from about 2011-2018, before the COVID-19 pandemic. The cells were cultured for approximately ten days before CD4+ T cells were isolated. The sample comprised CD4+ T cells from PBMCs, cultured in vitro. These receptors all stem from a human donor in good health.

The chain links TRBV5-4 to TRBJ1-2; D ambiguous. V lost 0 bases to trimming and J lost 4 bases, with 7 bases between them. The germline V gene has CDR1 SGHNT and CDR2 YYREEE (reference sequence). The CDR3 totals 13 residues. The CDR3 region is CASSLDRAYGYTF. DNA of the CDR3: TGTGCCAGCAGCTTGGACCGGGCCTATGGCTACACCTTC.

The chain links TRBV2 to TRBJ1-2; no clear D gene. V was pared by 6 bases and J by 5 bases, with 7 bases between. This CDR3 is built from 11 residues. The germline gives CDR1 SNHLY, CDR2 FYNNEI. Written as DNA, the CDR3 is TGTGCCAGCAGGCTTGATTATGGCTACACCTTC. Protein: CASRLDYGYTF.

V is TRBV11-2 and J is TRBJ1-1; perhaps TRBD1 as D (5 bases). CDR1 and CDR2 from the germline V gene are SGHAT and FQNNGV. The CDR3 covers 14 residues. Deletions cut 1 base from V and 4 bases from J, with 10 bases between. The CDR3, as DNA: TGTGCCAGCAGCTTAGCCCAGGGAACCACTGAAGCTTTCTTT. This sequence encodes CASSLAQGTTEAFF. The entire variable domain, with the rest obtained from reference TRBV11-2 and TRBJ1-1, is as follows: EAGVAQSPRYKIIEKRQSVAFWCNPISGHATLYWYQQILGQGPKLLIQFQNNGVVDDSQLPKDRFSAERLKGVDSTLKIQPAKLEDSAVYLCASSLAQGTTEAFFGQGTRLTVV.

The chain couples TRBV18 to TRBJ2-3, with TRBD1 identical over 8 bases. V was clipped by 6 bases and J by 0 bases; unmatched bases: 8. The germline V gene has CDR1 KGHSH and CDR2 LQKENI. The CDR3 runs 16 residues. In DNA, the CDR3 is TGTGCCAGCTCGGATTGGGGGGACAGGAGCACAGATACGCAGTATTTT. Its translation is CASSDWGDRSTDTQYF.

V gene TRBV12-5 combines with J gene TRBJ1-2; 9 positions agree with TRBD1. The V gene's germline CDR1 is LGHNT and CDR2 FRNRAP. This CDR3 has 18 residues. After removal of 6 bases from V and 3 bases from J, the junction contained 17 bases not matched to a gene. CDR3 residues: CASGPGQGSNYYHYGYTF. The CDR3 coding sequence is TGTGCTAGTGGCCCGGGACAGGGAAGCAATTACTACCACTATGGCTACACCTTC.

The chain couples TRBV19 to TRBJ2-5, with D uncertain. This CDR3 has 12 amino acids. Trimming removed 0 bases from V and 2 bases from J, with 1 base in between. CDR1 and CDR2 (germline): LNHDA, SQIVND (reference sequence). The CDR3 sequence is CASSIDQETQYF. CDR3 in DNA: TGTGCCAGTAGTATAGATCAAGAGACCCAGTACTTC.

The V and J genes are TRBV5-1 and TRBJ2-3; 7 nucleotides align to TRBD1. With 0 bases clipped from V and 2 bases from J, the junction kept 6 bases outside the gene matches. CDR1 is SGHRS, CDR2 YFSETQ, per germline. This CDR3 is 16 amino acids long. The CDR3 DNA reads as TGCGCCAGCAGCTTGGACAGGGGAATAAACACAGATACGCAGTATTTT. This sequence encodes CASSLDRGINTDTQYF.

CDR3: CASSQDSSGNTIYF. The DNA of the CDR3 is TGTGCCAGCAGCCAGGACAGCTCTGGAAACACCATATATTTT. V gene TRBV7-2 combines with J gene TRBJ1-3, with a possible D match to TRBD1 (6 bases). The CDR3 totals 14 residues. In germline, CDR1 is SGHTA, CDR2 FQGNSA. V was cut by 5 bases and J by 0 bases, with 8 bases left in between.

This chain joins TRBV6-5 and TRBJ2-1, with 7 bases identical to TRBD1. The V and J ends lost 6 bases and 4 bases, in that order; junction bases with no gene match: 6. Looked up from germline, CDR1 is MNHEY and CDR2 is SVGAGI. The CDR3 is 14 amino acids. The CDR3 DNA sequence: TGTGCCAGCAGACCGCAGGGGGTTTACAATGAGCAGTTCTTC. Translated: CASRPQGVYNEQFF.

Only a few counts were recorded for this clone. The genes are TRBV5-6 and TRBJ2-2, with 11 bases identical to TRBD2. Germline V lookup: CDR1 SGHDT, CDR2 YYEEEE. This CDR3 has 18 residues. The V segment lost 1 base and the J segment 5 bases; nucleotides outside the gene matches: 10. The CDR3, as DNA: TGTGCCAGCAGCTTGTTTGGTCTAGCGGGAGGCGGAACCGGGGAGCTGTTTTTT. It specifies CASSLFGLAGGGTGELFF. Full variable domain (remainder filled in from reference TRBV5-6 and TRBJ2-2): DAGVTQSPTHLIKTRGQQVTLRCSPKSGHDTVSWYQQALGQGPQFIFQYYEEEERQRGNFPDRFSGHQFPNYSSELNVNALLLGDSALYLCASSLFGLAGGGTGELFFGEGSRLTVL.

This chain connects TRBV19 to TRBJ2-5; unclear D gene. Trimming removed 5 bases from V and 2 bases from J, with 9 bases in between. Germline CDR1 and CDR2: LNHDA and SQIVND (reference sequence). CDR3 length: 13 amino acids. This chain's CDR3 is CASSVFEQETQYF. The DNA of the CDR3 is TGTGCCAGTAGTGTCTTCGAACAAGAGACCCAGTACTTC. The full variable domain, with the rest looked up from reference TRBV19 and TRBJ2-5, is DGGITQSPKYLFRKEGQNVTLSCEQNLNHDAMYWYRQDPGQGLRLIYYSQIVNDFQKGDIAEGYSVSREKKESFPLTVTSAQKNPTAFYLCASSVFEQETQYFGPGTRLLVL.

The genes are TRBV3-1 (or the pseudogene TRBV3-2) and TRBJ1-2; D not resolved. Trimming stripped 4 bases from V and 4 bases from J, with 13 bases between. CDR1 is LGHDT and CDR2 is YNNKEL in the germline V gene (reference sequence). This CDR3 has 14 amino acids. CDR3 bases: TGTGCCAGCAGCCCCCGGTCGGATGGCTATGGCTACACCTTC. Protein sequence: CASSPRSDGYGYTF.

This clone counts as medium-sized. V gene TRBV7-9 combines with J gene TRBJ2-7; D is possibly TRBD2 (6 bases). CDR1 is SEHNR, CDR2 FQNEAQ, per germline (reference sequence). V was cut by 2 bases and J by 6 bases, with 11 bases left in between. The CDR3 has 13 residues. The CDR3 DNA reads TGTGCCAGCAGCTTACGGGGAGCGGGCGAGCAGTACTTC. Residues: CASSLRGAGEQYF.

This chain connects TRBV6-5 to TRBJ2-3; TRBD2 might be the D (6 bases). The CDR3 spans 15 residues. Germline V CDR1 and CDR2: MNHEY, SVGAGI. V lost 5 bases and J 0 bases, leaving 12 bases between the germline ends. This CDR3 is CASSPGAGSTDTQYF. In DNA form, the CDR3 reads TGTGCCAGCAGTCCCGGGGCGGGAAGCACAGATACGCAGTATTTT.

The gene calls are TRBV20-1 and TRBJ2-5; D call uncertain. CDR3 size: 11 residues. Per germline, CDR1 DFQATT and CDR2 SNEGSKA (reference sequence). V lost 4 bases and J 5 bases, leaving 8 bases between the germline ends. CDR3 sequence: CSATSAETQYF. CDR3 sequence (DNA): TGCAGTGCTACGAGTGCGGAGACCCAGTACTTC.

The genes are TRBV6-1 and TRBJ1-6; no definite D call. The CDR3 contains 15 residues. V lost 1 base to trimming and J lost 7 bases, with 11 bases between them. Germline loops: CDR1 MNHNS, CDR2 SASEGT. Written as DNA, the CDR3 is TGTGCCAGCAGTGAAGGTAGGGAAGGAAATTCACCCCTCCACTTT. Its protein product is CASSEGREGNSPLHF.

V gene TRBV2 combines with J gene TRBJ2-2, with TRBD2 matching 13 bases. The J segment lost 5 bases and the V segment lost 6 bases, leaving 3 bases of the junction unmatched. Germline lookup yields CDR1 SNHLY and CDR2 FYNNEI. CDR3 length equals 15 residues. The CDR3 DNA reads TGTGCCAGCAGCCCGGGACTAGCGGGAACCGGGGAGCTGTTTTTT. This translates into CASSPGLAGTGELFF.

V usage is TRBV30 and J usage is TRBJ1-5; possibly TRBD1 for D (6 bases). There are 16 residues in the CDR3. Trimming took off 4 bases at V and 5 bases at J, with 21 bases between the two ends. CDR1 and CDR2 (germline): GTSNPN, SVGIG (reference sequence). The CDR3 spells CAWTRGTDRYHQPQHF. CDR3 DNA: TGTGCCTGGACTAGGGGGACTGATCGATATCATCAGCCCCAGCATTTT.

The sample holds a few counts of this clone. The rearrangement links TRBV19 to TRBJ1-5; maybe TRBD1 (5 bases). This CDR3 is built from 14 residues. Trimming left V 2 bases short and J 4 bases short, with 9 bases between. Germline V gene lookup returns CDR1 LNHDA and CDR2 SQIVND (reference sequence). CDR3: CASSIWGDNQPQHF. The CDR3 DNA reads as TGTGCCAGTAGTATATGGGGGGATAATCAGCCCCAGCATTTT.

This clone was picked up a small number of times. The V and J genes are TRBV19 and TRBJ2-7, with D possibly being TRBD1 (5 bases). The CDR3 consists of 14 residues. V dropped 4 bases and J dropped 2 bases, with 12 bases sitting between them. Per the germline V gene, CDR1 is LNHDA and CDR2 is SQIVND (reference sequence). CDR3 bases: TGTGCCAGTAGTAGCATGGGGCTAACCTACGAGCAGTACTTC. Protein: CASSSMGLTYEQYF.

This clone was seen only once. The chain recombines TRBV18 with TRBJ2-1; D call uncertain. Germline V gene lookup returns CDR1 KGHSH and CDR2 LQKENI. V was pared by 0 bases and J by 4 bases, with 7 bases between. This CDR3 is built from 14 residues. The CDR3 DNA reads TGTGCCAGCTCACCACCGACGATTTACAATGAGCAGTTCTTC. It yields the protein CASSPPTIYNEQFF.

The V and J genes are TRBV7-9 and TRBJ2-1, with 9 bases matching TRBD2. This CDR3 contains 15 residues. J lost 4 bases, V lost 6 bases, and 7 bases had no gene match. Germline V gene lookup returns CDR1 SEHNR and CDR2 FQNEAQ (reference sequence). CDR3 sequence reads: CASSRLRGGYNEQFF. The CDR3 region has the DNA TGTGCCAGCAGTCGTCTGCGGGGGGGTTACAATGAGCAGTTCTTC.

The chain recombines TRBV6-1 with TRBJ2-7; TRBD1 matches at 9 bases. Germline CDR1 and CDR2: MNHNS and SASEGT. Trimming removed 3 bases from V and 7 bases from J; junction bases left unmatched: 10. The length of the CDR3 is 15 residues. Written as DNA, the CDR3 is TGTGCCAGCAGTGACGAGGGGACAGGGAAGGAGGAGCAGTACTTC. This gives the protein CASSDEGTGKEEQYF.

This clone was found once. CDR3 bases: TGCGCCAGCAGCCAAGCAGTGTCCTACGAGCAGTACTTC. Its translation: CASSQAVSYEQYF. The chain couples TRBV4-3 to TRBJ2-7; D unclear. Germline assignment: CDR1 LGHNA and CDR2 YSLEER. CDR3 length: 13 residues. The V end lost 1 base, the J end lost 1 base, and 5 bases lay between the germline ends.

As DNA, the CDR3 is TGTGCCAGCAGCTTAGTAGGGACTAGCGGGCCCTACAATGAGCAGTTCTTC. Its translation is CASSLVGTSGPYNEQFF. J is TRBJ2-1 and V is TRBV13; 12 bases agree with TRBD2. Germline V gene sequence: CDR1 PRHDT, CDR2 FYEKMQ (reference sequence). Trimming at V came to 1 base and at J to 2 bases, leaving 3 bases not matched to a gene. This CDR3 comprises 17 residues.